These T cell receptor beta chains were read from a single sample in a study of T cells in Graves' hyperthyroidism and ophthalmopathy. Using its own MiXCR run on the multiplex PCR reads, TCRdb lists one record per CDR3 protein. This repertoire shows 600,000 or so distinct CDR3 sequences, approximately 15% found once; its top ten account for approximately 6.4%. Sequenced input: blood. These receptors all stem from a woman aged 18-29 years with Graves' ophthalmopathy. The CDR3 runs from the conserved cysteine through the conserved F or W. Each record gives: clone size, D gene, V gene, J gene, CDR3 DNA, CDR3 protein. A D gene is named only where the DNA matches it firmly. Only part of the rows carry a size: once, few, many, or a class if the clone is expanded.

>many|.|TRBV18|TRBJ1-1
TGTGCCAGCTCACCGACGACAGGGAACACTGAAGCTTTCTTT
CASSPTTGNTEAFF
>many|.|TRBV11-2|TRBJ2-1
TGTGCCAGCAGCTTAGTAGGCGCAAGGATTGAGCAGTTCTTC
CASSLVGARIEQFF
>many|TRBD1|TRBV12-3/TRBV12-4|TRBJ1-5
TGTGCCAGCAGTAAGACCGGGACAGGGTACAATCAGCCCCAGCATTTT
CASSKTGTGYNQPQHF
>many|.|TRBV19|TRBJ1-1
TGTGCCAGTAGATACGCCCGGGCAGGGGAGACTGAAGCTTTCTTT
CASRYARAGETEAFF
>.|TRBD2|TRBV6-2/TRBV6-3|TRBJ2-1
TGTGCCAGCAGTTACTATCCGCTAGCGGCCTCCTACAATAAGCAGTTCTTC
CASSYYPLAASYNKQFF
>few|.|TRBV5-5|TRBJ2-6
TGTGCCAGCAGCTTGATCCAAAGAGGCTCTGGGGCCAACGTCCTGACTTTC
CASSLIQRGSGANVLTF
>few|.|TRBV4-2|TRBJ2-7
TGTGCCAGCAGCCAAGCGAGGTTACTCTACGAGCAGTACTTC
CASSQARLLYEQYF
>.|TRBD2|TRBV9|TRBJ2-5
TGTGCCAGCAGCGTAGCGTCTGGGGGGGGGACCCAGTACTTC
CASSVASGGGTQYF
>many|TRBD1|TRBV27|TRBJ2-2
TGTGCCAGCAGTTTATATGTGACAGGGGGCATCGTCGGGGAGCTGTTTTTT
CASSLYVTGGIVGELFF
>many|.|TRBV20-1|TRBJ1-1
TGCAGTGCTAGAGATCCACAGCGGTGGGCTTTCTTT
CSARDPQRWAFF
>many|TRBD2|TRBV5-1|TRBJ2-5
TGCGCCAGCACCCTAAGTCCTAGCGGGAGCCCAGAGACCCAGTACTTC
CASTLSPSGSPETQYF
>many|.|TRBV11-2|TRBJ2-1
TGTGCCAGCAGTACCGACAGAACTTACAATGAGCAGTTCTTC
CASSTDRTYNEQFF
>.|TRBD1|TRBV4-3|TRBJ2-1
TGCGCCAGCAGCTCGACAGGGGACGACAATGAGCAGTTCTTC
CASSSTGDDNEQFF
>many|.|TRBV30|TRBJ2-7
TGTGCCTGGAGTCCGGGCCAGGGCTACGAGCAGTACTTC
CAWSPGQGYEQYF
>.|TRBD2|TRBV12-3/TRBV12-4|TRBJ2-5
TGTGCCAGCAGCTTCCGGACTAGCGGGACGGAGACCCAGTACTTC
CASSFRTSGTETQYF
>.|TRBD1|TRBV6-1|TRBJ2-7
TGTGCCAGCAGTTTCGGGACAGGGGGTATTTACGAGCAGTACTTC
CASSFGTGGIYEQYF
>many|.|TRBV30|TRBJ2-1
TGTGCCTGGAGTGCGAATTCATGGGAGCAGTTCTTC
CAWSANSWEQFF
>few|TRBD1|TRBV9|TRBJ2-1
TGTGCCAGCAGCCCTTCTCCGACAGGGGTCAATGAGCAGTTCTTC
CASSPSPTGVNEQFF
>many|.|TRBV28|TRBJ1-1
TGTGCCAGCAGTTCCGGACCGCTTGAAGCTTTCTTT
CASSSGPLEAFF
>.|.|TRBV28|TRBJ2-1
TGTGCCAGCACCCTTAGTCTAGGGGATGAGCAGTTCTTC
CASTLSLGDEQFF
>.|TRBD1|TRBV27|TRBJ1-2
TGTGCCAGCAGTTTATCGTCGGGGACCGGGACAGGGACACCTAACTATGGCTACACCTTC
CASSLSSGTGTGTPNYGYTF
>.|.|TRBV28|TRBJ2-1
TGTGCCAGCAGCCACCGGGTGGACTCGAGCTCCTACAATGAGCAGTTCTTC
CASSHRVDSSSYNEQFF
>.|.|TRBV6-1|TRBJ1-4
TGTGCCAGCAGACCTTCAGACAGTCTTACTAATGAAAAACTGTTTTTT
CASRPSDSLTNEKLFF
>.|.|TRBV27|TRBJ1-1
TGTGCCAGCAGTCGTGAAACAATGAACACTGAAGCTTTCTTT
CASSRETMNTEAFF
>few|.|TRBV9|TRBJ1-4
TGTGCCAGCAGCCCCAATCGGGGTGTCAAAGCTAATGAAAAACTGTTTTTT
CASSPNRGVKANEKLFF
>many|.|TRBV7-2|TRBJ2-7
TGTGCCAGCAGCTTAAGAGTGGGGGGCGCGACCTACGAGCAGTACTTC
CASSLRVGGATYEQYF
>many|TRBD2|TRBV9|TRBJ2-7
TGTGCCAGCAGCTTGGGACTAGCGACGAAGGTCGAGCAGTACTTC
CASSLGLATKVEQYF
>many|TRBD2|TRBV5-1|TRBJ2-2
TGTGCCAGCAGCTTAGCGGGAGGAACCGGGGAGCTGTTTTTT
CASSLAGGTGELFF
>many|.|TRBV5-1|TRBJ2-2
TGCGCCAGCAGCTTGTGGCTAGCATACGGGGAGCTGTTTTTT
CASSLWLAYGELFF
>many|.|TRBV24-1|TRBJ2-7
TGTGCCACCAGTGGGCCCGGGACCACCTACGAGCAGTACTTC
CATSGPGTTYEQYF